This T cell receptor (beta chain) was profiled in a study of T cell repertoires in cytomegalovirus infection. Notes on this clonotype: Its antigen is as yet unknown.

The junction had 6 bases not matched to a gene; V was cut back by 0 bases and J by 1 base. The CDR3 has 19 amino acids. The germline V gene encodes CDR1 MGHDK and CDR2 SYGVNS. TCRdb reprocessed the reads via MiXCR and lists one record per CDR3 protein. Of approximately 110,000 distinct CDR3 sequences listed, about 30% are singletons. The specimen was CD8+ T cells from cultured PBMCs, collected from culture after CMV antigen stimulation. The TCR sequence derives from a human donor in good health (CMV status not recorded). Some clones in this sample may be carry-over from other donors' samples. V and J are TRBV25-1 and TRBJ2-6; 10 bases line up with TRBD1. The CDR3 region is CASSEYPGQGLSGANVLTF. The CDR3 nucleotides are TGTGCCAGCAGTGAATACCCGGGACAGGGGCTTTCTGGGGCCAACGTCCTGACTTTC.